This T cell receptor beta chain emerged from a study of graft-versus-host responses after intestinal transplantation. The CDR3 runs to 13 residues. Germline V gene data show CDR1 as MNHEY and CDR2 as SMNVEV (reference sequence). The V end was cut by 4 bases, the J end by 3 bases, with 9 bases between. Method: immunoSEQ multiplex PCR; TCRdb's copy keeps in-frame clones and lacks some. This sample has approximately 130,000 clones, with over 85% found just once. This clone was observed a single time. Its matching antigen is unknown. Sequences were derived from unstimulated CD4+ T cells sorted from spleen or lymph node cells, sampled before intestinal transplant. This TCR was recovered from a human donor who received an intestinal transplant. The rearrangement joins TRBV27 to TRBJ1-2; D remains ambiguous. This CDR3 is CASSSGPHYGYTF. CDR3 nucleotide sequence: TGTGCCAGCAGTTCCGGACCTCACTATGGCTACACCTTC.